This T cell receptor (beta chain) stems from a study of CD8+ T cells in alopecia areata. V was trimmed by 0 bases and J by 5 bases, leaving 15 bases between them. The germline gives CDR1 GTSNPN, CDR2 SVGIG (reference sequence). The CDR3 totals 15 residues. Specified treatment: oral pan-JAK inhibitor, 5-10 mg twice daily. Peripheral blood and lesional scalp punch biopsies came from alopecia areata patients. cDNA prepared by RNA extraction and subsequent reverse transcription served as the template for sequencing. The protocol was immunoSEQ multiplex PCR, while the TCRdb copy is restricted to in-frame clones and leaves out a portion. Of 200,000 to 250,000 clones listed, about three fifths are singletons. Study-wide points: Among the top 100, expanded CD8+ clones, as well as scalp clonality, were significantly decreased by tofacitinib.

This clone was observed once. Its antigen remains unknown. This chain links TRBV30 with TRBJ2-3; weak D call: TRBD2 (7 bases). This TCR derives from a human donor with alopecia areata. The sample here was CD4+ T cells sorted from blood, taken at week 4, from a patient treated with tofacitinib. Here the CDR3 reads CAWSVPGGLGDTQYF. The CDR3 DNA reads as TGTGCCTGGAGTGTCCCGGGGGGCCTTGGAGATACGCAGTATTTT.